The clone carrying this T cell receptor beta chain was picked up many times. The time point here: persistent/refractory GD, antithyroid drugs over 5 years with positive TRAb. With RNA extracted from PBMCs as input, the TCR library was made. Patients hailed from an endocrinology department in Xi'an, China. The sample belongs to a study of regulatory T cells in long-lasting Graves disease. Combining iRepertoire HTBI primers with Arm-PCR of CDR3 regions, the authors built TCR beta libraries. Original processing notes: From all samples, identification returned 14 TRBJ and approximately 62 TRBV segments. TCRdb itself ran the multiplex PCR reads through MiXCR, one entry per CDR3 protein. The V and J calls and clone size come from TCRdb's table, not from the authors' own analysis. The sample lists about 470,000 distinct CDR3 sequences; roughly 20% were seen once. This receptor was obtained from a female donor with Graves disease. The specimen comprised peripheral blood mononuclear cells (PBMCs), sampled when the disease was refractory, from a patient treated with antithyroid drugs.

CDR3 region: CSARKKGDYTGELFF. The DNA of the CDR3 is TGCAGTGCTAGAAAGAAGGGAGACTACACCGGGGAGCTGTTTTTT. This chain links TRBV20-1 with TRBJ2-2; D is possibly TRBD2 (5 bases). This CDR3 spans 15 amino acids. Germline V gene sequence: CDR1 DFQATT, CDR2 SNEGSKA (reference sequence). Trimming pared 2 bases from V and 3 bases from J, leaving 13 bases between.